Presented here are 16 T cell receptor beta chains from one specimen sequenced in a study of T-cell reconstitution after alpha-beta-depleted transplantation in children. It was with unique molecular identifiers that the TCRbeta library was prepared. Using its own MiXCR run on the PCR reads, TCRdb lists one record per CDR3 protein. The sample has tens of thousands of distinct CDR3 sequences; less than 20% are singletons. The sequencing used PBMCs, mostly from graft donor cells, collected 360 days after TCRalphabeta/CD19-depleted stem cell transplant. These receptors all stem from a male patient between 2 and 10 years old who had a stem cell transplant for acute lymphoblastic leukemia, so the T cells may come from the graft donor.

This clonotype was observed many times. The chain links TRBV20-1 to TRBJ2-1, with unresolved D. Trimming removed 3 bases from V and 15 bases from J, with 21 bases in between. The CDR3 runs to 13 residues. Germline V lookup: CDR1 DFQATT, CDR2 SNEGSKA (reference sequence). The CDR3 protein is CSARPSATRSRFF. The CDR3 bases are TGCAGTGCTAGGCCCTCGGCCACCCGTTCGCGGTTCTTC.

The CDR3 region is CASSLAAGRSIYGYTF. The DNA for the CDR3 is TGCGCCAGCAGCTTGGCCGCGGGGAGAAGCATCTATGGCTACACCTTC. This chain uses TRBV5-1 with TRBJ1-2; unclear D gene. This CDR3 has 16 residues. V dropped 0 bases and J dropped 4 bases, with 16 bases sitting between them. Germline lookup yields CDR1 SGHRS and CDR2 YFSETQ.

Only a few counts were recorded for this clonotype. This chain joins TRBV7-9 and TRBJ2-6; D remains unclear. Trimming pared 3 bases from V and 2 bases from J, leaving 5 bases between. From germline, CDR1 is SEHNR and CDR2 FQNEAQ (reference sequence). The length of the CDR3 is 14 residues. For the CDR3, the DNA is TGTGCCAGCAGCTTTGGGGCTGGGGCCAACGTCCTGACTTTC. Translating it yields CASSFGAGANVLTF. The full variable domain, rest sourced from reference TRBV7-9 and TRBJ2-6, is DTGVSQNPRHKITKRGQNVTFRCDPISEHNRLYWYRQTLGQGPEFLTYFQNEAQLEKSRLLSDRFSAERPKGSFSTLEIQRTEQGDSAMYLCASSFGAGANVLTFGAGSRLTVL.

A few counts support this clonotype. J is TRBJ2-2 and V is TRBV12-3 or TRBV12-4; D uncertain. With 3 bases removed from V and 0 bases from J, the gap between germline ends came to 8 bases. The CDR3 is 15 residues long. In DNA form, the CDR3 reads TGTGCCAGCAGTTTGGGCCTCTCGAACACCGGGGAGCTGTTTTTT. This gives the protein CASSLGLSNTGELFF.

The chain combines TRBV5-1 with TRBJ2-3; D is undetermined. There are 16 residues in the CDR3. Germline-derived CDR1 and CDR2 are SGHRS and YFSETQ. V gave up 0 bases and J gave up 7 bases, with 18 bases separating them. CDR3 sequence: CASSLVAARTQNTQYF. Here the CDR3 DNA reads TGCGCCAGCAGCTTGGTGGCAGCCCGTACACAAAATACGCAGTATTTT.

This clonotype was seen ten or more times. This chain links TRBV6-4 with TRBJ2-3; D call uncertain. Trimming shortened V by 4 bases and J by 5 bases, and 16 bases separated the two germline ends. The CDR3 sequence is 15 residues long. CDR1 is MRHNA and CDR2 is SNTAGT in the germline V gene. CDR3 loop: CASSAARRPGDTQYF. Written as DNA, the CDR3 is TGTGCCAGCAGTGCAGCCCGCCGACCCGGAGATACGCAGTATTTT.

This clonotype was found once. The chain joins TRBV20-1 to TRBJ2-7; no clear D gene. The germline V gene encodes CDR1 DFQATT and CDR2 SNEGSKA (reference sequence). There are 11 residues in the CDR3. V shed 6 bases and J shed 3 bases, with 9 bases lying between them. CDR3 residues: CSASSRYEQYF. In DNA, the CDR3 is TGCAGTGCCAGCTCACGCTACGAGCAGTACTTC.

This clonotype was detected a few times. J is TRBJ2-7 and V is TRBV12-3 or TRBV12-4; D tentatively fits TRBD1 or TRBD2 (5 bases each). Between the trimmed V and J ends, which lost 3 bases and 2 bases, there was a span of 14 bases. CDR3 length equals 15 residues. The CDR3 DNA follows: TGTGCCAGCAGTTTTACCGGGACGGTGACCTACGAGCAGTACTTC. This gives the protein CASSFTGTVTYEQYF.

The gene calls are TRBV5-1 and TRBJ2-4, with a possible D match to TRBD2 (7 bases). The ends were cut back, 0 bases at V and 6 bases at J, with 16 bases in the middle. The CDR3 has 16 amino acids. The germline gives CDR1 SGHRS, CDR2 YFSETQ. CDR3 sequence: CASSLVTRGGGNIQYF. The CDR3 coding sequence is TGCGCCAGCAGCTTGGTAACCAGGGGAGGGGGAAACATTCAGTACTTC.

In this sample, this clonotype turned up many times. J is TRBJ2-1 and V is TRBV29-1; unclear D gene. The V end lost 6 bases, the J end lost 0 bases, and 12 bases lay between the germline ends. There are 14 residues in the CDR3. In germline, CDR1 is SQVTM, CDR2 ANQGSEA. In nucleotides, the CDR3 is TGCAGCGTCGCCCACTCAGGCTCCTACAATGAGCAGTTCTTC. This encodes CSVAHSGSYNEQFF.

V gene TRBV6-1 combines with J gene TRBJ2-7; 13 bases are a match to TRBD2. This CDR3 comprises 15 residues. The V gene end was trimmed by 6 bases and the J gene end by 6 bases; junction bases not matched to a gene: 8. Germline V gene lookup returns CDR1 MNHNS and CDR2 SASEGT. CDR3 nucleotides: TGTGCCAGCAGCCTCCTCACTAGCGGGGGGGGCGAGCAGTACTTC. Translated: CASSLLTSGGGEQYF.

The chain recombines TRBV6-5 with TRBJ1-6; D call uncertain. The germline gives CDR1 MNHEY, CDR2 SVGAGI. V dropped 2 bases and J dropped 4 bases, with 9 bases sitting between them. The CDR3 totals 15 residues. CDR3: CASSYGPGYNSPLHF. The CDR3 DNA follows: TGTGCCAGCAGTTACGGTCCAGGTTATAATTCACCCCTCCACTTT.

This clonotype was counted at least ten times. The chain employs TRBV5-1 and TRBJ2-4; D gene uncertain. Germline values: CDR1 SGHRS, CDR2 YFSETQ. This CDR3 contains 12 residues. V lost 3 bases and J lost 11, with 12 bases in between. The CDR3 sequence is CASSSDYIVQYF. CDR3 coding DNA: TGCGCCAGCAGCTCGGATTACATCGTTCAGTACTTC. Full variable domain (outside the CDR3, taken from reference TRBV5-1 and TRBJ2-4): KAGVTQTPRYLIKTRGQQVTLSCSPISGHRSVSWYQQTPGQGLQFLFEYFSETQRNKGNFPGRFSGRQFSNSRSEMNVSTLELGDSALYLCASSSDYIVQYFGAGTRLSVL.

This clonotype has ten or more counts. V is TRBV12-3 or TRBV12-4 and J is TRBJ2-2; no clear D. This CDR3 is built from 16 residues. Trimming shortened V by 7 bases and J by 0 bases, and 15 bases separated the two germline ends. Here the CDR3 DNA reads TGTGCCAGCACCCTACGGCTAGTGGCGAACACCGGGGAGCTGTTTTTT. Translated: CASTLRLVANTGELFF.

This clonotype was observed a few times. The chain joins TRBV7-8 to TRBJ2-1; 8 bases line up with TRBD1. Germline V lookup: CDR1 SGHVS, CDR2 FQNEAQ. CDR3 length equals 17 residues. Germline trimming cut 5 bases from V and 0 bases from J; bases unmatched to any gene: 9. CDR3 amino acids: CASSVGRTGRSYNEQFF. CDR3 in DNA: TGTGCCAGCAGCGTGGGTCGGACAGGGCGCTCCTACAATGAGCAGTTCTTC.

The sample holds many counts of this clonotype. This chain joins TRBV7-8 and TRBJ2-7, with TRBD1 as a possible D gene (5 bases). Per germline, CDR1 SGHVS and CDR2 FQNEAQ. The CDR3 length is 14 residues. The V end was cut by 5 bases, the J end by 4 bases, with 15 bases between. CDR3 loop: CASSLDKLEYEQYF. CDR3 bases: TGTGCCAGCAGCCTGGACAAGCTCGAATACGAGCAGTACTTC. The variable domain in full, with the rest retrieved from reference TRBV7-8 and TRBJ2-7, is GAGVSQSPRYKVAKRGQDVALRCDPISGHVSLFWYQQALGQGPEFLTYFQNEAQLDKSGLPSDRFFAERPEGSVSTLKIQRTQQEDSAVYLCASSLDKLEYEQYFGPGTRLTVT.